This TCR beta chain originates from a study of shared T cell receptors in the human thymus. Clones were sequenced by immunoSEQ multiplex PCR, and TCRdb holds only the in-frame ones, with some missing. The repertoire consists of over 450,000 clones, with about 84% occurring once and the leading ten covering less than 0.015%. This CDR3 comprises 13 residues. V lost 5 bases to trimming and J lost 5 bases, with 10 bases between them. Germline CDR1 PRHDT, CDR2 FYEKMQ (reference sequence). This sample also belongs to another study, concerning human thymus T cells. That source reports: Resections that were taken during corrective heart surgery supplied the thymus tissue. Thymic and blood repertoires seemed to favor certain V and J genes. Related research found strongly overlapping thymic repertoires in unrelated individuals.

This TCR was sampled from a boy under three years old with a congenital heart defect. The source material was thymocytes. The chain is built from TRBV13 and TRBJ2-1; D gene ambiguous. The CDR3 region is CASSLTTDNEQFF. The CDR3, as DNA: TGTGCCAGCAGCCTTACAACCGACAATGAGCAGTTCTTC.